The source of this T cell receptor beta chain is a study of T cell responses to AZD1222 COVID-19 vaccine. The CDR3 spans 14 residues. Germline loops: CDR1 WSHSY, CDR2 SAAADI. The V and J ends lost 4 bases and 7 bases, in that order; junction bases with no gene match: 8. About this clone: The antigen remains unidentified.

Sequencing used immunoSEQ multiplex PCR; TCRdb keeps in-frame clones, though not all of them. Among about 120,000 clones listed, roughly 85% were seen once. Broader study findings: None of the repertoires were sampled until the peak T cell response had passed.

The sample was peripheral blood, taken on day 0 of MenACWY control vaccination. This TCR was recovered from an adult in good health. This chain connects TRBV10-2 to TRBJ1-2; 8 nucleotides line up with TRBD1. The DNA of the CDR3 is TGCGCCAGCAGTGGGGCAGGGGGCACGGCTGGCTACACCTTC. Encoded protein: CASSGAGGTAGYTF.